The sequence of this TCR beta chain was determined in a study of shared clonotypes between healthy human individuals. Using immunoSEQ multiplex PCR, the repertoire was profiled, and TCRdb retains in-frame clones only, with some absent. Of more than 400,000 clones listed, almost 80% are singletons. J was trimmed by 2 bases and V by 8 bases; bases with no gene match: 12. CDR3 length: 15 amino acids. From germline, CDR1 is MNHNS and CDR2 SASEGT. This sequence joins TRBV6-1 and TRBJ2-7; TRBD1 matches 7 bases. The source is a woman aged 40 to 50 in good health. Some clones in this sample may be carry-over from other donors' samples. The source material was PBMCs. The CDR3 here is CASAPTRQGAYEQYF. The CDR3 DNA follows: TGTGCCAGCGCGCCAACACGACAGGGCGCCTACGAGCAGTACTTC.